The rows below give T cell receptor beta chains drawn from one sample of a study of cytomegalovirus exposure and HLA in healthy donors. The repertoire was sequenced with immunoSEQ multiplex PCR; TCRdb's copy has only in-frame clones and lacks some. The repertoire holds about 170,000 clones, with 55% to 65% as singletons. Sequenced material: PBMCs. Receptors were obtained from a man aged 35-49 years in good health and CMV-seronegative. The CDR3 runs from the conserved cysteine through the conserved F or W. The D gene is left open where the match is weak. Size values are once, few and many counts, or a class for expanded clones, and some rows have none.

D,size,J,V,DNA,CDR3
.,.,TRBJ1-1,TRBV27,TGTGCCAGCAGTTCAAAATCTAGGGAGCCTGAAGCTTTCTTT,CASSSKSREPEAFF
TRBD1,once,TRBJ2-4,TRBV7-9,TGTGCCAGCAGCCTACAACCGAGGGGACAGTACCTAGCCAAAAACATTCAGTACTTC,CASSLQPRGQYLAKNIQYF
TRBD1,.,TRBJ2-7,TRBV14,TGTGCCAGCCCCCCTGGGCAGGGGGTGGACGAGCAGTACTTC,CASPPGQGVDEQYF
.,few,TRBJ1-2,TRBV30,TGTGCCAGAACCCCGTCGCTAGGGGGTGGCTACACCTTC,CARTPSLGGGYTF
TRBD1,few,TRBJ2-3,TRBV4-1,TGCGCCACCGCTGGTGGGACAGGTTACACAGATACGCAGTATTTT,CATAGGTGYTDTQYF
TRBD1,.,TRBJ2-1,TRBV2,TGTGCCAGCAGGAACACAGGGGACAATGAGCAGTTCTTC,CASRNTGDNEQFF
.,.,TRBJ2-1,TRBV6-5,TGTGCCAGCAGAACTGGACCGGGACTGTACAATGAGCAGTTCTTC,CASRTGPGLYNEQFF
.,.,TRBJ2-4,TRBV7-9,TGTGCCAGCAGCCTCTCGGGGAGCATAGCCAAAAACATTCAGTACTTC,CASSLSGSIAKNIQYF
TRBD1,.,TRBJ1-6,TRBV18,TGTGCCAGCTCACCACGAGGCAGGGGACAGAATAATTCACCCCTCCACTTT,CASSPRGRGQNNSPLHF
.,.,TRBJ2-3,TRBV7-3,TGTGCCAGCAGCTTAAGAGGCGGGAACCGCGCAGATACGCAGTATTTT,CASSLRGGNRADTQYF
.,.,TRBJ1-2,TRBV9,TGTGCCAGCACCCCTCGGGGGTTCGTTAACTATGGCTACACCTTC,CASTPRGFVNYGYTF
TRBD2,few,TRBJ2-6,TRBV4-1,TGCGCCAGCAGCCCCGCCGGGCGGGGGGGCCCCGGGGCCAACGTCCTGACTTTC,CASSPAGRGGPGANVLTF
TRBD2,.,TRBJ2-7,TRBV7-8,TGTGCCAGCAGCCTCCGACTAGCGGTCTACGAGCAGTACTTC,CASSLRLAVYEQYF
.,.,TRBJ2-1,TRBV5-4,TGTGCCAGCAGCATCGACTCAAGCTCCTACAATGAGCAGTTCTTC,CASSIDSSSYNEQFF
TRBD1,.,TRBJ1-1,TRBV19,TGTGCCAGTAGACCTTGGACAGGGACCACTGAAGCTTTCTTT,CASRPWTGTTEAFF
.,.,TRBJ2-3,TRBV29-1,TGCAGCGTCCCCAGGTTCTCAGATACGCAGTATTTT,CSVPRFSDTQYF
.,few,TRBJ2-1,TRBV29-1,TGCAGCGTTGAAAATGGGGAGTTCCCCTACAATGAGCAGTTCTTC,CSVENGEFPYNEQFF
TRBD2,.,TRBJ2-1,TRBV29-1,TGCAGCGCCCTCTCGGGACTAGCAAATGAGCAGTTCTTC,CSALSGLANEQFF
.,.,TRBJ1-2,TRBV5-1,TGCGCCAGCAGCCCCCAGGGGCCCCGTCGTGGCTACACCTTC,CASSPQGPRRGYTF
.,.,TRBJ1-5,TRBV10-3,TGTGCCATCAACCAAAGAGCGGATCAGCCCCAGCATTTT,CAINQRADQPQHF
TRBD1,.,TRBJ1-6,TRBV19,TGTGCCAGTAGTACCCTCCTGGGACAGAGTAATTCACCCCTCCACTTT,CASSTLLGQSNSPLHF
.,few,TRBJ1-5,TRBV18,TGTGCCAGCTCACCACTCCCCGATGTTCCGGGCAATCAGCCCCAGCATTTT,CASSPLPDVPGNQPQHF
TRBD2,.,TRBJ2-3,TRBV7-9,TGTGCCAGCAGCACCATAGCGGGAGGAAACACAGATACGCAGTATTTT,CASSTIAGGNTDTQYF
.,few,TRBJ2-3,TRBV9,TGTGCCAGCAGCGTAAAACCCCCGGGAGGCACAGATACGCAGTATTTT,CASSVKPPGGTDTQYF
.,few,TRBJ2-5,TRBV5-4,TGTGCCAGCAGCTTGGGGGCAGGGAAAGAGACCCAGTACTTC,CASSLGAGKETQYF
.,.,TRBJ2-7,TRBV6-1,TGTGCCAGCAGTGAATTTCGGTGGCGACAGCCCTCCTACGAGCAGTACTTC,CASSEFRWRQPSYEQYF
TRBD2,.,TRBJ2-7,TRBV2,TGTGCCAGCAGTGTAGGGCTAGCGGGGGGGCGGTACGAGCAGTACTTC,CASSVGLAGGRYEQYF
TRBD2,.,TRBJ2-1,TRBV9,TGTGCCAGCAGCTGGACTAGCGGGAGCAATGAGCAGTTCTTC,CASSWTSGSNEQFF
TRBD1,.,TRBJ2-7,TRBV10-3,TGTGCCATCAGTGAGCCGGACAGGGGGACCTACGAGCAGTACTTC,CAISEPDRGTYEQYF
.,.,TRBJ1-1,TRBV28,TGTGCCAGCAGGTCGGGACTGCCTGAAGCTTTCTTT,CASRSGLPEAFF
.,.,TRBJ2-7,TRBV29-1,TGCAGCGCTGGACAGACCTACGAGCAGTACTTC,CSAGQTYEQYF
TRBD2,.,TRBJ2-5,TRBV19,TGTGCCAGTCGCCCGACTAGCATAGAGACCCAGTACTTC,CASRPTSIETQYF
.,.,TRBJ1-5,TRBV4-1,TGCGCCAGCAGCCAAGACAGGGGCAGCCAGCCCCAGCATTTT,CASSQDRGSQPQHF
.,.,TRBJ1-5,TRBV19,TGTGCCAGTAGTATAGAAACAGGGATAAGTAATCAGCCCCAGCATTTT,CASSIETGISNQPQHF
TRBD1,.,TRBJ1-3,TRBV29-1,TGCAGCGTTGATGACAGGGGAAGGCGATTATCTGGAAACACCATATATTTT,CSVDDRGRRLSGNTIYF
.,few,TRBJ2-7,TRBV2,TGTGCCAGCAGTTACACCCGGGAATCTGGCGAGCAGTACTTC,CASSYTRESGEQYF
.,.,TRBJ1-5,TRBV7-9,TGTGCCAGCAGCTTACAGGGAGGGGGGGGCAATCAGCCCCAGCATTTT,CASSLQGGGGNQPQHF
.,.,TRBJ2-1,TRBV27,TGTGCCAGCAGTAATAGCCCGGGGAGTTGGGTTGAGCAGTTCTTC,CASSNSPGSWVEQFF